One sample yielded the 12 T cell receptor beta chains listed below, sequenced in a study of monozygotic twins with cystic fibrosis. TCRdb keeps only in-frame clones here, not all; method: immunoSEQ multiplex PCR. This sample has about 35,000 clones, with just over 65% found just once. Specimen: blood. Every receptor here comes from a girl between 5 and 17 years old with cystic fibrosis.

This clone has just a few counts. This chain connects TRBV9 to TRBJ1-1; no definite D call. Looked up from germline, CDR1 is SGDLS and CDR2 is YYNGEE. This CDR3 region has 13 residues. V lost 4 bases to trimming and J lost 0 bases, with 7 bases between them. The chain's CDR3 is CASSLLLNTEAFF. Written as DNA, the CDR3 is TGTGCCAGCAGCCTTCTCTTGAACACTGAAGCTTTCTTT.

This clone was recorded once. The chain has TRBV5-6 and TRBJ2-7; 7 nucleotides agree with TRBD1. Losses at the gene ends were 0 bases for V and 6 bases for J; bases not matched to a gene: 9. Germline V CDR1 and CDR2: SGHDT, YYEEEE. The CDR3 runs to 15 residues. CDR3 DNA sequence: TGTGCCAGCAGCTTGGCTTTGACAGGGTTTTGCGAGCAGTACGTC. Protein product: CASSLALTGFCEQYV.

The chain combines TRBV5-6 with TRBJ2-1; 10 bases align to TRBD2. The germline gives CDR1 SGHDT, CDR2 YYEEEE. The CDR3 runs 16 residues. Trimming cost V 3 bases and J 2 bases; bases outside gene matches: 5. In nucleotides, the CDR3 is TGTGCCAGCAGCTACGGGACTAGCGCCACCTACAATGAGCAGTTCTTC. Translating gives CASSYGTSATYNEQFF.

This clone was detected a few times. V is TRBV2 and J is TRBJ2-6; TRBD2 agrees at 9 bases. There are 16 residues in the CDR3. The V gene end was trimmed by 7 bases and the J gene end by 3 bases; junction bases not matched to a gene: 7. Germline-derived CDR1 and CDR2 are SNHLY and FYNNEI. The chain's CDR3 is CASTPGLALGANVLTF. The DNA for the CDR3 is TGTGCCAGCACGCCGGGACTAGCTCTTGGGGCCAACGTCCTGACTTTC.

V usage is TRBV5-1 and J usage is TRBJ2-7; possibly TRBD1 for D (6 bases). CDR1 is SGHRS and CDR2 is YFSETQ in the germline V gene. The ends were cut back, 1 base at V and 2 bases at J, with 7 bases in the middle. The CDR3 contains 13 residues. The CDR3 sequence is CASSLTGTYEQYF. The DNA of the CDR3 is TGCGCCAGCAGCTTGACAGGGACCTACGAGCAGTACTTC.

The chain couples TRBV19 to TRBJ2-5, with TRBD1 identical over 10 bases. After removal of 4 bases from V and 5 bases from J, the junction contained 1 base not matched to a gene. The CDR3 length is 13 residues. CDR1 is LNHDA, CDR2 SQIVND, per germline (reference sequence). The CDR3 nucleotides are TGTGCCAGTAGTAGGGACAGGGGTGAGACCCAGTACTTC. It specifies CASSRDRGETQYF. Drawing the rest from reference TRBV19 and TRBJ2-5, the complete variable domain is DGGITQSPKYLFRKEGQNVTLSCEQNLNHDAMYWYRQDPGQGLRLIYYSQIVNDFQKGDIAEGYSVSREKKESFPLTVTSAQKNPTAFYLCASSRDRGETQYFGPGTRLLVL.

This clone was recorded a few times. The rearrangement uses TRBV7-9 and TRBJ2-3; a possible D gene is TRBD2 (5 bases). The CDR3 extends over 15 amino acids. Germline CDR1 and CDR2: SEHNR and FQNEAQ (reference sequence). Trimming removed 2 bases from V and 0 bases from J, with 9 bases in between. For the CDR3, the DNA is TGTGCCAGCAGCTTACTCGGGGTGAGCACAGATACGCAGTATTTT. Protein: CASSLLGVSTDTQYF.

The rearrangement uses TRBV2 and TRBJ1-5, with a tentative D call TRBD1 (5 bases). Looked up from germline, CDR1 is SNHLY and CDR2 is FYNNEI. The V end was cut by 1 base, the J end by 0 bases, with 10 bases between. The CDR3 runs 16 residues. CDR3 bases: TGTGCCAGCAGTGAAGAGGGGAACATTAGCAATCAGCCCCAGCATTTT. This sequence encodes CASSEEGNISNQPQHF.

The chain links TRBV9 to TRBJ2-3, with 15 bases that match TRBD2. Per the germline V gene, CDR1 is SGDLS and CDR2 is YYNGEE. This CDR3 contains 17 residues. Unmatched junction bases numbered 7, after V lost 3 bases and J lost 5 bases. CDR3 amino acids: CASSERGLAGGRDTQYF. The CDR3 nucleotides are TGTGCCAGCAGCGAGCGGGGACTAGCGGGAGGTAGAGATACGCAGTATTTT.

The V and J genes are TRBV5-1 and TRBJ2-2, with 9 bases lining up with TRBD2. The CDR3 is 16 amino acids. V trimming: 4 bases; J trimming: 6 bases; junction bases outside the gene matches: 10. Germline loops: CDR1 SGHRS, CDR2 YFSETQ. Here the CDR3 reads CASSLIAGEVAGELFF. As DNA, the CDR3 is TGCGCCAGCAGCCTAATAGCGGGAGAGGTGGCCGGGGAGCTGTTTTTT.

J is TRBJ2-7 and V is TRBV27; D is unclear. V was shortened by 2 bases and J by 3 bases, with 8 bases between the two germline ends. Germline CDR1 is MNHEY and CDR2 is SMNVEV (reference sequence). The CDR3 has 13 amino acids. Written as DNA, the CDR3 is TGTGCCAGCAGTTTAAGTCTACTCTACGAGCAGTACTTC. Amino acid sequence: CASSLSLLYEQYF.

The chain uses TRBV14 and TRBJ1-2; no clear D. The ends were cut back, 0 bases at V and 5 bases at J, with 13 bases in the middle. CDR1 and CDR2 from the germline V gene are SGHDN and FVKESK. The CDR3 sequence is 15 residues long. CDR3: CASSQDPFPGYGYTF. The CDR3 bases are TGTGCCAGCAGCCAAGATCCGTTCCCGGGTTATGGCTACACCTTC.